A single sample gave rise to the 21 T cell receptor beta chains below, sequenced in a study of cytomegalovirus exposure and HLA in healthy donors. PCR employed 60 Vbeta and 13 Jbeta primers. Profiling relied on immunoSEQ multiplex PCR, and the TCRdb table lists in-frame clones only, not all of them. Among 80,000 to 100,000 clones listed, over 65% were seen once. Sample: PBMCs. These receptor sequences come from a human donor in good health.

The V gene is TRBV6-4, the J gene TRBJ2-1; 11 bases are shared with TRBD2. From germline, CDR1 is MRHNA and CDR2 SNTAGT. The CDR3 loop spans 17 amino acids. The V segment lost 4 bases and the J segment 6 bases; nucleotides outside the gene matches: 11. As DNA, the CDR3 is TGTGCCAGCAGTGTACTAGCGGGAGCGTGGGAAGGCAATGAGCAGTTCTTC. Residues: CASSVLAGAWEGNEQFF.

This clone was counted between two and nine times. The CDR3 nucleotides read TGCAGCGTTGCGGGGACTAACTATGGCTACACCTTC. It is translated as CSVAGTNYGYTF. The chain is built from TRBV29-1 and TRBJ1-2, with D uncertain. Germline V lookup: CDR1 SQVTM, CDR2 ANQGSEA. Trimming left V 4 bases short and J 0 bases short, with 6 bases between. The CDR3 sequence is 12 residues long.

The genes are TRBV7-3 and TRBJ2-7; 7 positions agree with TRBD1. The CDR3 runs to 14 residues. CDR1 is SGHTA and CDR2 is FQGTGA in the germline V gene. The trim removed 0 bases at V and 5 bases at J, leaving 4 bases unmatched. The CDR3 DNA follows: TGTGCCAGCAGCTTAACCCCAGGGACAGACGAGCAGTACTTC. Its protein product is CASSLTPGTDEQYF. The full variable domain, its missing parts supplied by reference TRBV7-3 and TRBJ2-7, is GAGVSQTPSNKVTEKGKYVELRCDPISGHTALYWYRQSLGQGPEFLIYFQGTGAADDSGLPNDRFFAVRPEGSVSTLKIQRTERGDSAVYLCASSLTPGTDEQYFGPGTRLTVT.

This sequence joins TRBV30 and TRBJ1-2, with D tentatively TRBD1 (5 bases). Trimming pared 1 base from V and 9 bases from J, leaving 24 bases between. This CDR3 spans 16 amino acids. CDR1 GTSNPN and CDR2 SVGIG come from the germline V gene (reference sequence). The CDR3 region is CAWSGQPGLPFVSYTF. DNA of the CDR3: TGTGCCTGGAGTGGACAACCGGGACTTCCCTTTGTGAGCTACACCTTC.

The chain recombines TRBV7-3 with TRBJ2-5, with D unclear. The V end was cut by 5 bases, the J end by 1 base, with 8 bases between. Germline V lookup: CDR1 SGHTA, CDR2 FQGTGA. The CDR3 sequence is 13 residues long. CDR3 nucleotide sequence: TGTGCCAGCAGCCTAGGTCTCCAAGAGACCCAGTACTTC. Translating gives CASSLGLQETQYF.

This chain uses TRBV28 with TRBJ2-7; unclear D gene. V was clipped by 1 base and J by 6 bases, with 10 bases between them. The CDR3 runs 13 residues. The germline V gene has CDR1 MDHEN and CDR2 SYDVKM. CDR3 amino acids: CASSLLGSGEQYF. The CDR3 nucleotides are TGTGCCAGCAGTTTATTGGGTTCGGGCGAGCAGTACTTC.

This chain joins TRBV20-1 and TRBJ2-1; unclear D gene. The CDR3 runs to 11 residues. Trimming stripped 1 base from V and 10 bases from J, with 8 bases between. Germline V CDR1 and CDR2: DFQATT, SNEGSKA (reference sequence). The CDR3: CSARVSLEQFF. DNA of the CDR3: TGCAGTGCTAGAGTGTCACTGGAGCAGTTCTTC.

This clone was detected once. This chain joins TRBV7-2 and TRBJ2-3, with 16 bases matching TRBD2. J lost 8 bases, V lost 5 bases, and 10 bases had no gene match. Per germline, CDR1 SGHTA and CDR2 FQGNSA. The CDR3 runs to 17 residues. The CDR3 loop is CASSPLGLAGGPGTQYF. The CDR3 nucleotides are TGTGCCAGCAGCCCACTGGGACTAGCGGGAGGGCCGGGTACGCAGTATTTT.

V and J are TRBV2 and TRBJ2-7; 7 bases fit TRBD1. The J segment lost 9 bases and the V segment lost 6 bases, leaving 8 bases of the junction unmatched. This CDR3 is built from 12 residues. Per the germline V gene, CDR1 is SNHLY and CDR2 is FYNNEI. CDR3: CASSVDRVGQYF. The CDR3 DNA is TGTGCCAGCAGCGTAGACAGGGTAGGGCAGTACTTC. Looking up the rest from reference TRBV2 and TRBJ2-7 gives the full variable domain: EPEVTQTPSHQVTQMGQEVILRCVPISNHLYFYWYRQILGQKVEFLVSFYNNEISEKSEIFDDQFSVERPDGSNFTLKIRSTKLEDSAMYFCASSVDRVGQYFGPGTRLTVT.

V usage is TRBV28 and J usage is TRBJ1-5; 9 bases match TRBD1. There are 16 residues in the CDR3. Per the germline V gene, CDR1 is MDHEN and CDR2 is SYDVKM. The J segment lost 4 bases and the V segment lost 4 bases, leaving 8 bases of the junction unmatched. Here the CDR3 DNA reads TGTGCCAGCAGTTCAGAGGGGACAGGGAAAAATCAGCCCCAGCATTTT. Protein: CASSSEGTGKNQPQHF.

CDR3 residues: CASRGYPNTEAFF. Written as DNA, the CDR3 is TGTGCCAGCAGGGGCTACCCAAACACTGAAGCTTTCTTT. V usage is TRBV9 and J usage is TRBJ1-1, with D uncertain. The V gene lost 5 bases and the J gene lost 2 bases, with 10 bases spanning the gap. CDR1 and CDR2 from the germline V gene are SGDLS and YYNGEE. The CDR3 spans 13 residues.

The J gene is TRBJ2-7, the V gene TRBV29-1; TRBD2 agrees at 9 bases. V lost 6 bases to trimming and J lost 1 base; unmatched junction nucleotides: 10. The CDR3 is made up of 15 amino acids. From germline, CDR1 is SQVTM and CDR2 ANQGSEA. The CDR3 loop reads CSVAEREERSYEQYF. DNA of the CDR3: TGCAGCGTAGCCGAGCGGGAGGAAAGGTCCTACGAGCAGTACTTC.

V gene TRBV6-4 combines with J gene TRBJ2-3, with D possibly matching TRBD2 (5 bases). Germline V CDR1 and CDR2: MRHNA, SNTAGT. The V end lost 10 bases, the J end lost 8 bases, and 28 bases lay between the germline ends. The CDR3 has 16 amino acids. Written as DNA, the CDR3 is TGTGCCATCGAGGGCCCACCCCTCTTCCTTCGAGGTACGCAGTATTTT. Translated, it gives CAIEGPPLFLRGTQYF.

This clone occurred once. V usage is TRBV7-2 and J usage is TRBJ1-4; D is possibly TRBD1 (6 bases). The V and J ends lost 6 bases and 0 bases respectively, with 17 bases between them. Germline CDR1 SGHTA, CDR2 FQGNSA. The CDR3 covers 17 residues. Written as DNA, the CDR3 is TGTGCCAGCAGACGCCGGGGGGGCTTTGCAACTAATGAAAAACTGTTTTTT. Its protein is CASRRRGGFATNEKLFF.

This chain connects TRBV5-1 to TRBJ1-5; 7 bases line up with TRBD1. The CDR3 sequence is 15 residues long. V was clipped by 4 bases and J by 3 bases; unmatched bases: 7. Germline loops: CDR1 SGHRS, CDR2 YFSETQ. The CDR3: CASSQGGSYNQPQHF. Written as DNA, the CDR3 is TGCGCCAGCAGCCAAGGGGGCTCCTACAATCAGCCCCAGCATTTT.

A single count supports this clone. The chain uses TRBV2 and TRBJ2-3; 8 bases are shared with TRBD2. The CDR3 runs to 15 residues. Trimming at V came to 11 bases and at J to 2 bases, leaving 12 bases not matched to a gene. Per the germline V gene, CDR1 is SNHLY and CDR2 is FYNNEI. The CDR3 is CAGSIAGPYTDTQYF. The CDR3 bases are TGTGCCGGATCCATAGCGGGGCCCTACACAGATACGCAGTATTTT.

This chain links TRBV27 with TRBJ1-2; the D gene is possibly TRBD1 (5 bases). Trimming left V 3 bases short and J 3 bases short, with 11 bases between. Germline CDR1 MNHEY, CDR2 SMNVEV (reference sequence). CDR3 length equals 14 residues. The CDR3 DNA reads as TGTGCCAGCAGTTTCGGGGGATCGGACTATGGCTACACCTTC. It codes for CASSFGGSDYGYTF.

The J gene is TRBJ1-6, the V gene TRBV23-1; D is possibly TRBD1 (5 bases). TRBV23-1 is an ORF; its function is uncertain. V dropped 9 bases and J dropped 7 bases, with 19 bases sitting between them. CDR3 length: 15 residues. The chain's CDR3 is CARGRGGAKNSPLHF. CDR3 sequence (DNA): TGCGCCAGGGGGCGCGGGGGAGCAAAAAATTCACCCCTCCACTTT.

CDR3 protein: CASSPPGQQETQYF. The DNA of the CDR3 is TGTGCCAGCAGCCCCCCGGGACAACAAGAGACCCAGTACTTC. V and J are TRBV7-2 and TRBJ2-5, with D possibly matching TRBD1 (6 bases). Trimming took off 5 bases at V and 2 bases at J, with 12 bases between the two ends. This CDR3 region has 14 residues. The germline CDR1 and CDR2 sequences are SGHTA and FQGNSA.

The rearrangement uses TRBV19 and TRBJ2-3; 9 nucleotides line up with TRBD2. J gave up 4 bases and V 4 bases, and 12 bases lay outside the gene matches. The germline gives CDR1 LNHDA, CDR2 SQIVND (reference sequence). The CDR3 covers 17 residues. CDR3 coding DNA: TGTGCCAGTAGTACCCATCAGGGCGGGGGGGCGTCAGATACGCAGTATTTT. It translates to CASSTHQGGGASDTQYF. The complete variable domain, with remaining parts taken from reference TRBV19 and TRBJ2-3, reads DGGITQSPKYLFRKEGQNVTLSCEQNLNHDAMYWYRQDPGQGLRLIYYSQIVNDFQKGDIAEGYSVSREKKESFPLTVTSAQKNPTAFYLCASSTHQGGGASDTQYFGPGTRLTVL.

The CDR3 region is CASSLVRGGSGELFF. CDR3 bases: TGCGCCAGCAGCTTAGTCAGGGGTGGATCCGGGGAGCTGTTTTTT. The chain carries TRBV5-1 and TRBJ2-2, with a weak D call TRBD1 (6 bases). The germline V and J ends were trimmed by 2 bases and 6 bases, with 14 bases remaining between them. CDR1 and CDR2 (germline): SGHRS, YFSETQ. This CDR3 comprises 15 residues.